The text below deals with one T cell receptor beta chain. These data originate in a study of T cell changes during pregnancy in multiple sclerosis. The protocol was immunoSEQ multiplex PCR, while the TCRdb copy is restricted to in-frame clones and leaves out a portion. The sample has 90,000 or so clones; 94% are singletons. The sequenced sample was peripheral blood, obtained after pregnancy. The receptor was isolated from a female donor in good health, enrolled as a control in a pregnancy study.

The CDR3 here is CASSRRDNDEQYF. The CDR3 DNA sequence: TGTGCCAGCAGCCGCCGGGACAACGACGAGCAGTACTTC. The V call is TRBV7-2, the J call TRBJ2-7; D perhaps matches TRBD1 (6 bases). V dropped 5 bases and J dropped 5 bases, with 13 bases sitting between them. Germline V CDR1 and CDR2: SGHTA, FQGNSA. This CDR3 comprises 13 residues.